Included here is one T cell receptor (beta chain) sequence, with context. An immunoSEQ assay, version v3.0, was performed at survey level. Clones were read by immunoSEQ multiplex PCR, and TCRdb kept only the in-frame ones, dropping some. The sample includes 22,000 or so clones, over 65% seen only once; the top ten take 3.5% to 5%. The sample originates from a study of long-term antiretroviral therapy in people with HIV. The CDR3 totals 17 residues. Germline V lookup: CDR1 SGDLS, CDR2 YYNGEE. Unmatched junction bases numbered 11, after V lost 2 bases and J lost 2 bases. The sample was unsorted PBMCs, taken around 6 years after starting antiretroviral therapy. This chain joins TRBV9 and TRBJ2-7, with TRBD1 matching over 9 bases. This clonotype was sampled from a man between 25 and 39 years old with HIV. This chain's CDR3 is CASSVRDRAQVPYEQYF. CDR3 in DNA: TGTGCCAGCAGCGTCCGGGACAGGGCCCAAGTCCCCTACGAGCAGTACTTC. Full variable domain (remainder filled in from reference TRBV9 and TRBJ2-7): DSGVTQTPKHLITATGQRVTLRCSPRSGDLSVYWYQQSLDQGLQFLIQYYNGEERAKGNILERFSAQQFPDLHSELNLSSLELGDSALYFCASSVRDRAQVPYEQYFGPGTRLTVT.